This T cell receptor beta chain was identified in a study of T cell repertoires in cytomegalovirus infection. Study-wide background: Indications of both CMV infection and matching HLA type were provided by public TCR beta signatures.

TCRdb reprocessed the reads via MiXCR and lists one record per CDR3 protein. The sample yields 450,000 to 650,000 distinct CDR3 sequences, more than 25% seen once. This clonotype was counted between two and nine times. Trimming left V 2 bases short and J 3 bases short, with 4 bases between. Germline assignment: CDR1 SQVTM and CDR2 ANQGSEA. There are 11 residues in the CDR3. Sample: PBMCs. The chain links TRBV29-1 to TRBJ1-2; D remains unclear. The TCR originated in a human donor in good health (CMV status not recorded). Some clones in this sample may be carry-over from other donors' samples. CDR3 in amino acids: CSVERDYGYTF. CDR3 sequence (DNA): TGCAGCGTTGAACGTGACTATGGCTACACCTTC. Full variable domain (rest looked up from reference TRBV29-1 and TRBJ1-2): SAVISQKPSRDICQRGTSLTIQCQVDSQVTMMFWYRQQPGQSLTLIATANQGSEATYESGFVIDKFPISRPNLTFSTLTVSNMSPEDSSIYLCSVERDYGYTFGSGTRLTVV.